The 8 T cell receptor beta chains reported below all come from one sample, sequenced in a study of blood T cell repertoires in COVID-19. Measured with immunoSEQ multiplex PCR; TCRdb has only the in-frame clones, and not every one. This table has roughly 250,000 clones, roughly 87% appearing once. The specimen was PBMCs or T cells enriched from blood (not recorded which). Receptors originate from a woman in her twenties or thirties with acute COVID-19.

The chain combines TRBV7-9 with TRBJ1-2, with 8 positions matching TRBD1. CDR1 and CDR2 (germline): SEHNR, FQNEAQ (reference sequence). CDR3 size: 14 residues. V lost 5 bases and J lost 4; bases outside the gene matches: 6. In DNA, the CDR3 is TGTGCCAGCAGCCGACAGGGGACAGTCTATGGCTACACCTTC. It codes for CASSRQGTVYGYTF.

The rearrangement links TRBV6-2 or TRBV6-3 to TRBJ1-1; perhaps TRBD1 as D (6 bases). The CDR3 loop spans 17 amino acids. V lost 3 bases to trimming and J lost 2 bases, with 19 bases between them. Germline V gives CDR1 MNHEY, CDR2 SVGEGT. The CDR3 protein is CASSYEGEVVRNTEAFF. The CDR3 DNA reads as TGTGCCAGCAGTTATGAGGGGGAAGTGGTGAGAAACACTGAAGCTTTCTTT.

This clone was found once. The V gene is TRBV3-1 (or the pseudogene TRBV3-2), the J gene TRBJ1-1; D possibly corresponds to TRBD1 (5 bases). Germline values: CDR1 LGHDT, CDR2 YNNKEL (reference sequence). With 2 bases removed from V and 7 bases from J, the gap between germline ends came to 17 bases. This CDR3 is 15 amino acids long. The CDR3 loop reads CASSQRGRGVGEAFF. Here the CDR3 DNA reads TGTGCCAGCAGCCAAAGGGGACGGGGGGTTGGTGAAGCTTTCTTT.

The V and J genes are TRBV5-1 and TRBJ1-1; D might be TRBD1 (5 bases). V was clipped by 1 base and J by 1 base, with 8 bases between them. The CDR3 runs 14 residues. CDR1 is SGHRS and CDR2 is YFSETQ in the germline V gene. The CDR3 sequence: CASSLLGGNTEAFF. DNA for the CDR3: TGCGCCAGCAGCTTGCTGGGGGGGAACACTGAAGCTTTCTTT.

This sequence joins TRBV7-2 and TRBJ1-2; D is unclear. Trimming stripped 3 bases from V and 5 bases from J, with 13 bases between. Germline CDR1 is SGHTA and CDR2 is FQGNSA. This CDR3 contains 14 residues. CDR3 nucleotide sequence: TGTGCCAGCAGCTTCGGAGGAAGCACTTATGGCTACACCTTC. The encoded protein is CASSFGGSTYGYTF. The whole variable domain, filled in from reference TRBV7-2 and TRBJ1-2, reads GAGVSQSPSNKVTEKGKDVELRCDPISGHTALYWYRQSLGQGLEFLIYFQGNSAPDKSGLPSDRFSAERTGGSVSTLTIQRTQQEDSAVYLCASSFGGSTYGYTFGSGTRLTVV.

The CDR3 DNA reads as TGTGCCAGTAGTAAGGGACAGGGTTATGGCTACACCTTC. The encoded protein is CASSKGQGYGYTF. The V gene is TRBV19, the J gene TRBJ1-2; 9 nucleotides agree with TRBD1. This CDR3 has 13 amino acids. From germline, CDR1 is LNHDA and CDR2 SQIVND (reference sequence). V shed 4 bases and J 5 bases; nucleotides not matched to a gene: 2.

This clone was found a few times. This chain connects TRBV2 to TRBJ2-2; a possible D gene is TRBD2 (5 bases). The germline V gene has CDR1 SNHLY and CDR2 FYNNEI. Trimming left V 7 bases short and J 3 bases short, with 12 bases between. This CDR3 is built from 14 residues. DNA of the CDR3: TGTGCCAGCAATCAACCCGGGGACACCGGGGAGCTGTTTTTT. Encoded protein: CASNQPGDTGELFF. The full variable domain, its missing parts supplied by reference TRBV2 and TRBJ2-2, is EPEVTQTPSHQVTQMGQEVILRCVPISNHLYFYWYRQILGQKVEFLVSFYNNEISEKSEIFDDQFSVERPDGSNFTLKIRSTKLEDSAMYFCASNQPGDTGELFFGEGSRLTVL.

The chain employs TRBV3-1 (or the pseudogene TRBV3-2) and TRBJ2-2; 7 bases match TRBD1. Looked up from germline, CDR1 is LGHDT and CDR2 is YNNKEL (reference sequence). With V trimmed by 0 bases and J by 4 bases, 8 bases remained unmatched. The CDR3 sequence is 17 residues long. The chain's CDR3 is CASSQDEGGFPTGELFF. The CDR3 coding sequence is TGTGCCAGCAGCCAAGATGAAGGGGGCTTTCCCACCGGGGAGCTGTTTTTT.